Given below is one TCR beta chain in context. Antigen unknown. This sample stems from a study of cytomegalovirus exposure and HLA in healthy donors. Background on the study: Among 398 genotyped donors, roughly 81% fell in the Caucasian-associated ancestry cluster. Study-wide findings and caveats: In an earlier analysis, about 87% or about 30%: the productive usage of most TCR beta V segments. Researchers reported in a later analysis that common viral pathogens appeared linked to several top clusters.

Germline lookup yields CDR1 SNHLY and CDR2 FYNNEI. Trimming took 5 bases from V and 3 from J, leaving 20 bases between them. CDR3 size: 16 residues. 13 Jbeta primers and 60 Vbeta primers were used for the PCR. Clones were sequenced by immunoSEQ multiplex PCR, and TCRdb holds only the in-frame ones, with some missing. Of 45,000 to 65,000 clones in the sample, 80% to 85% were seen once. There were likely unrecorded immune exposures, though donors were nominally healthy when sampled. The TCR comes from a man between 25 and 39 years old in good health and CMV-seronegative. The chain uses TRBV2 and TRBJ2-7; D possibly corresponds to TRBD1 (6 bases). The material sequenced was PBMCs. The CDR3 region has the DNA TGTGCCAGCAGTTTCGTCCCGGGACAAGGTGGCTACGAGCAGTACTTC. Residues: CASSFVPGQGGYEQYF.